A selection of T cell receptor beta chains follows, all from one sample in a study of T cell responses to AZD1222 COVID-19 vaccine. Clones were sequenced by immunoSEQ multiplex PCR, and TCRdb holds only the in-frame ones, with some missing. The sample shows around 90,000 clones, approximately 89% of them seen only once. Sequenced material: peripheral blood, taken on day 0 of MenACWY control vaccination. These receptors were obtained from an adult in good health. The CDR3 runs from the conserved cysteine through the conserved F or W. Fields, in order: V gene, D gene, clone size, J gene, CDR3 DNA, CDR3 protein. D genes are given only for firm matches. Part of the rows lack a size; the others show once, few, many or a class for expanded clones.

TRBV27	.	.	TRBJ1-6	TGTGCCAGCAGACTGACAGCTTATAATTCACCCCTCCACTTT	CASRLTAYNSPLHF
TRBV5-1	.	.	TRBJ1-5	TGCGCCAGCAGCTTGGGGGTCATCGGGGAACAGCCCCAGCATTTT	CASSLGVIGEQPQHF
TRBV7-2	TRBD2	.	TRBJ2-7	TGTGCCAGCAGCTTACCGGGACTAGCCAGCGAGCAGTACTTC	CASSLPGLASEQYF
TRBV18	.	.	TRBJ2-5	TGTGCCAGCTCAGGCGGGACCCGGGGGGAGACCCAGTACTTC	CASSGGTRGETQYF
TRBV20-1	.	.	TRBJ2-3	TGCAGTGCTAGAGGCGGGGATACGCAGTATTTT	CSARGGDTQYF
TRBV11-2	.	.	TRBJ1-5	TGTGCCAGCAGCTTAGAGGGATCAGGGCACAATCAGCCCCAGCATTTT	CASSLEGSGHNQPQHF
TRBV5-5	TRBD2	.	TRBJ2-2	TGTGCCAGCAGCTTGTTTAGCGGGGGGCCGTACACCGGGGAGCTGTTTTTT	CASSLFSGGPYTGELFF
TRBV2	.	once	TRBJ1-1	TGTGCCAGCAGAAACGAGGGAGGGATCTCTGAAGCTTTCTTT	CASRNEGGISEAFF
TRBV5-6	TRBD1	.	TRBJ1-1	TGTGCCAGCACCAGGACAGGGATTTGGGCTGAAGCTTTCTTT	CASTRTGIWAEAFF
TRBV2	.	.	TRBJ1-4	TGTGCCAGCAGTGATGGTGGAGGGAGGGAAAAACTGTTTTTT	CASSDGGGREKLFF
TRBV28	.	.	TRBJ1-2	TGTGCCAGCAGTCCCGGGACAAACTATGGCTACACCTTC	CASSPGTNYGYTF
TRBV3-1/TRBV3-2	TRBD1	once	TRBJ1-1	TGTGCCAGCAGCCAAGGACAGGGACACACTGAAGCTTTCTTT	CASSQGQGHTEAFF
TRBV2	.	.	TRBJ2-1	TGTGCCAGCAGTCAGGACAGTCGCTCCTACAATGAGCAGTTCTTC	CASSQDSRSYNEQFF
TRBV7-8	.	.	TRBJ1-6	TGTGCCAGCAGCTTCGGGGGCGCCGATAATTCACCCCTCCACTTT	CASSFGGADNSPLHF
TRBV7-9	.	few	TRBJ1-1	TGTGCCAGCAGCTTTTTGCACAGAAACACTGAAGCTTTCTTT	CASSFLHRNTEAFF
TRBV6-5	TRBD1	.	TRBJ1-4	TGTGCCAGCAAGACAGGGAATGAAAAACTGTTTTTT	CASKTGNEKLFF
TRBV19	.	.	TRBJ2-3	TGTGCCAGTAGTATCCGGGACACACGAGGGGATACGCAGTATTTT	CASSIRDTRGDTQYF
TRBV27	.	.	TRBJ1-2	TGTGCCAGCAGTTGGGACCCCCAGGGAAACTATGGCTACACCTTC	CASSWDPQGNYGYTF
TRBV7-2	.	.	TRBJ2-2	TGTGCCAGCAGCTTAGGACAGCAGAACACCGGGGAGCTGTTTTTT	CASSLGQQNTGELFF
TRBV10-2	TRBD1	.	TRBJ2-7	TGCGCCAGCAGTGGGACAGGGACAAGTCGCTACGAGCAGTACTTC	CASSGTGTSRYEQYF
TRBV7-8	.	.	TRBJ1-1	TGTGCCAGCAGCTTAGTCTGGGCCAGGGAGGGAGGGGCTTTCTTT	CASSLVWAREGGAFF
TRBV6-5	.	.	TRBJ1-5	TGTGCCAGCAGACCAGGGCGCAATCAGCCCCAGCATTTT	CASRPGRNQPQHF
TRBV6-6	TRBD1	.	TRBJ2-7	TGTGCCAGCAGACAGGGGGTCCACGAGCAGTACTTC	CASRQGVHEQYF
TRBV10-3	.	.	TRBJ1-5	TGTGCCATCAGTGGGACTGGGGGGGCCCAGCCCCAGCATTTT	CAISGTGGAQPQHF
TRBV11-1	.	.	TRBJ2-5	TGTGCCAGCAGCTTAGACCGCATGGAGACCCAGTACTTC	CASSLDRMETQYF
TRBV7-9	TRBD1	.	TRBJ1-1	TGTGCCAGCAGCCCCCTGGGGACAGGGCACACTGAAGCTTTCTTT	CASSPLGTGHTEAFF